What follows is one TCR beta chain and its context. Its specificity is unknown. The entry originates in a study of cytomegalovirus exposure and HLA in healthy donors. Whole-study results and caveats: Indistinguishability led to the exclusion of some V segments, TRBV6-2 and TRBV6-3 included.

V lost 1 base, J lost 3 bases, and 0 bases stayed unmatched. Germline V lookup: CDR1 GTSNPN, CDR2 SVGIG (reference sequence). CDR3 length: 14 amino acids. A multiplex PCR was run with 60 Vbeta primers and 13 Jbeta primers. This table comes from immunoSEQ multiplex PCR, and its TCRdb copy is limited to in-frame clones, with some not included. The sample lists under 200,000 clones; over 70% were seen once. The sample taken for sequencing was PBMCs. The source is a man aged 45-65 years in good health and CMV-seronegative. This sequence joins TRBV30 and TRBJ1-3, with 10 positions matching TRBD1. CDR3 region: CAWSGDRGGNTIYF. The CDR3 coding sequence is TGTGCCTGGAGTGGGGACAGGGGTGGAAACACCATATATTTT.